This T cell receptor (beta chain) was found in a study of blood T cell repertoires in COVID-19. Looking at the study overall: Sites across the United States, Italy and Spain contributed samples from acute and convalescent COVID-19. The analysed material was cDNA or gDNA that came from T cells, B-cell-depleted T cells, or PBMCs.

The V and J ends lost 5 bases and 3 bases, in that order; junction bases with no gene match: 6. The CDR3 runs 15 residues. From germline, CDR1 is LNHDA and CDR2 SQIVND (reference sequence). Study processing details: Using reference gene primer amplification, nucleated cell counts were estimated. Sequencing was performed with immunoSEQ multiplex PCR; in TCRdb, only in-frame clones are kept and a portion is missing. D and trimming were read from the DNA, whereas the V and J calls and clone size are those reported in that table. Here the sample spans around 140,000 clones, roughly 89% being singletons. The specimen was peripheral blood. The receptor was derived from a middle-aged man with active or convalescent COVID-19. The rearrangement joins TRBV19 to TRBJ2-7; 11 positions match TRBD2. CDR3 in amino acids: CASSQQGLAVYEQYF. The CDR3 DNA reads as TGTGCCAGTAGTCAGCAGGGACTAGCGGTCTACGAGCAGTACTTC. The full variable domain, with the rest looked up from reference TRBV19 and TRBJ2-7, is DGGITQSPKYLFRKEGQNVTLSCEQNLNHDAMYWYRQDPGQGLRLIYYSQIVNDFQKGDIAEGYSVSREKKESFPLTVTSAQKNPTAFYLCASSQQGLAVYEQYFGPGTRLTVT.